The 6 T cell receptor beta chains listed next were all sequenced from one sample in a study of blood T cell repertoires in COVID-19. TCRdb's copy holds only in-frame clones and misses some; the assay was immunoSEQ multiplex PCR. The sample contains over 250,000 clones, about 80% of which appear only once. Sample: PBMCs or T cells enriched from blood (not recorded which). These TCRs come from a man aged 25 to 40 with acute COVID-19.

This clone came up once. The chain joins TRBV3-1 (or the pseudogene TRBV3-2) to TRBJ2-2; 14 nucleotides line up with TRBD2. V trimming: 4 bases; J trimming: 4 bases; junction bases outside the gene matches: 5. The CDR3 loop spans 17 amino acids. Looked up from germline, CDR1 is LGHDT and CDR2 is YNNKEL (reference sequence). CDR3 sequence (DNA): TGTGCCAGCAGCCCGCCGGGACTAGCGGGGGCCACCGGGGAGCTGTTTTTT. Translation: CASSPPGLAGATGELFF.

This clone occurred a few times. The genes are TRBV24-1 and TRBJ1-2; a possible D gene is TRBD1 (5 bases). Germline CDR1 and CDR2: KGHDR and SFDVKD. The CDR3 length is 12 residues. Between the trimmed V and J ends, which lost 12 bases and 1 base, there was a span of 11 bases. The CDR3 protein is CAVSTVNYGYTF. The DNA of the CDR3 is TGTGCCGTCTCGACAGTTAACTATGGCTACACCTTC.

The chain joins TRBV7-9 to TRBJ1-2; D call uncertain. V was trimmed by 8 bases and J by 1 base, leaving 14 bases between them. The germline CDR1 and CDR2 sequences are SEHNR and FQNEAQ (reference sequence). CDR3 size: 14 residues. Here the CDR3 reads CASRYPAINYGYTF. CDR3 in DNA: TGTGCCAGCCGATACCCCGCTATTAACTATGGCTACACCTTC. The whole variable domain, remainder taken from reference TRBV7-9 and TRBJ1-2, is DTGVSQNPRHKITKRGQNVTFRCDPISEHNRLYWYRQTLGQGPEFLTYFQNEAQLEKSRLLSDRFSAERPKGSFSTLEIQRTEQGDSAMYLCASRYPAINYGYTFGSGTRLTVV.

The chain has TRBV7-3 and TRBJ2-7; 7 bases match TRBD1. Germline V gene lookup returns CDR1 SGHTA and CDR2 FQGTGA. The CDR3 is made up of 14 amino acids. J was trimmed by 0 bases and V by 9 bases; bases with no gene match: 8. The CDR3 sequence is CASIPGQSSYEQYV. CDR3 bases: TGTGCCAGTATTCCGGGACAGAGCTCCTACGAGCAGTACGTC.

This clone has a single count. This chain joins TRBV29-1 and TRBJ1-3, with a possible D match to TRBD1 (5 bases). Per germline, CDR1 SQVTM and CDR2 ANQGSEA. CDR3 length: 13 amino acids. Trimming pared 4 bases from V and 4 bases from J, leaving 11 bases between. The CDR3 is CSVVGGKGNTIYF. DNA for the CDR3: TGCAGCGTTGTCGGGGGAAAGGGAAACACCATATATTTT.

The rearrangement links TRBV19 to TRBJ1-6; the D gene is possibly TRBD1 (5 bases). CDR1 is LNHDA, CDR2 SQIVND, per germline (reference sequence). The CDR3 sequence is 13 residues long. Trimming pared 5 bases from V and 5 bases from J, leaving 7 bases between. The CDR3 loop is CASSAGDNSPLHF. The CDR3 nucleotides are TGTGCCAGTAGTGCGGGGGATAATTCACCCCTCCACTTT.